The following is a T cell receptor (beta chain) sequence with its context. This entry belongs to a study of blood T cell repertoires in COVID-19. Study details: Sample material is recorded as cDNA or gDNA derived from T cells, B-cell-depleted T cells, or PBMCs.

Some clones are missing from TCRdb's copy, which holds only in-frame ones; the method was immunoSEQ multiplex PCR. The sample shows some 200,000 clones, 80% to 85% of them seen only once. Germline values: CDR1 MGHRA, CDR2 YSYEKL. CDR3 length: 17 residues. Losses at the gene ends were 4 bases for V and 9 bases for J; bases not matched to a gene: 17. The specimen sequenced was peripheral blood. This TCR came from a woman aged 30 to 39 who had recovered from COVID-19. The chain uses TRBV4-1 and TRBJ2-1, with TRBD2 matching over 8 bases. CDR3 loop: CASSPLFPGLGEGEQFF. Written as DNA, the CDR3 is TGCGCCAGCAGCCCCTTATTCCCGGGACTAGGGGAGGGTGAGCAGTTCTTC.